A selection of T cell receptor beta chains follows, all from one sample in a study of siplizumab effects on memory and regulatory T cells. Measured with immunoSEQ multiplex PCR; TCRdb has only the in-frame clones, and not every one. Here the sample spans more than 85,000 clones, 92% being singletons. Sequenced sample: Tregs sorted from blood. The receptors stem from a human donor in good health. Each CDR3 is given with its conserved first and last residue. The D gene is left open where the match is weak. Not all rows give a size; the values are once, few, many and, for expanded clones, a class.

d_gene | j_gene | abundance | v_gene | CDR3aa | CDR3nt
TRBD1 | TRBJ1-2 | - | TRBV6-5 | CASRTTGDGYTF | TGTGCCAGCAGGACGACAGGGGATGGCTACACCTTC
TRBD2 | TRBJ2-7 | - | TRBV5-1 | CASSLAPSGIGASYEQYF | TGCGCCAGCAGCTTGGCGCCTAGCGGGATAGGGGCCTCCTACGAGCAGTACTTC
TRBD2 | TRBJ2-3 | - | TRBV7-8 | CASSRGGTGGLGTDTQYF | TGTGCCAGCAGCCGTGGGGGAACGGGAGGGCTAGGCACAGATACGCAGTATTTT
- | TRBJ2-7 | - | TRBV15 | CATSRTVHREQYF | TGTGCCACCAGCCGAACCGTCCATCGCGAGCAGTACTTC
- | TRBJ2-4 | - | TRBV29-1 | CSVRHMFSAKNIQYF | TGCAGCGTTCGCCACATGTTTAGCGCCAAAAACATTCAGTACTTC
- | TRBJ2-1 | - | TRBV2 | CASRRDAANEQFF | TGTGCCAGCAGGCGGGACGCCGCTAATGAGCAGTTCTTC
- | TRBJ2-4 | - | TRBV5-6 | CASSPRGPAAKNIQYF | TGTGCCAGCAGTCCGAGGGGACCCGCGGCCAAAAACATTCAGTACTTC
- | TRBJ1-1 | - | TRBV11-3 | CASSLERGTEAFF | TGTGCCAGCAGCTTAGAACGAGGCACTGAAGCTTTCTTT
- | TRBJ2-2 | once | TRBV5-4 | CASSLGWGSNTGELFF | TGTGCCAGCAGCCTGGGTTGGGGGAGTAACACCGGGGAGCTGTTTTTT
- | TRBJ2-2 | - | TRBV10-3 | CAISVPGMTGELFF | TGTGCCATCAGTGTCCCAGGGATGACCGGGGAGCTGTTTTTT
TRBD1 | TRBJ1-2 | - | TRBV7-9 | CASSPTIRDSNYGYTF | TGTGCCAGCAGCCCAACTATCCGGGACAGCAACTATGGCTACACCTTC
- | TRBJ2-3 | - | TRBV21-1 | CASSKERIGSGNPTSTDTQYF | TGTGCCAGCAGCAAAGAGAGGATCGGAAGCGGGAACCCTACTAGCACAGATACGCAGTATTTT
TRBD2 | TRBJ2-1 | - | TRBV2 | CASSPGLAPNNEQFF | TGTGCCAGCAGTCCGGGACTAGCGCCAAACAATGAGCAGTTCTTC
- | TRBJ2-7 | - | TRBV5-6 | CASSTEDSNYEQYF | TGTGCCAGCAGCACTGAGGACAGTAATTACGAGCAGTACTTC
- | TRBJ2-7 | few | TRBV11-2 | CASSLVASTEQYF | TGTGCCAGCAGCTTAGTCGCTAGCACCGAGCAGTACTTC
- | TRBJ2-3 | - | TRBV15 | CATSIPWDSHPGGRRHTQYF | TGTGCCACCAGCATCCCCTGGGACAGCCACCCTGGCGGGAGGAGGCATACGCAGTATTTT
- | TRBJ2-5 | - | TRBV25-1 | CASSEIGGGLETQYF | TGTGCCAGCAGTGAAATAGGAGGGGGATTGGAGACCCAGTACTTC
TRBD1 | TRBJ2-3 | - | TRBV5-1 | CASRGQGRGDTQYF | TGCGCCAGCAGAGGACAGGGGCGGGGAGATACGCAGTATTTT
- | TRBJ1-4 | - | TRBV6-5 | CASSARGRTNEKLFF | TGTGCCAGCAGTGCGCGGGGGAGAACTAATGAAAAACTGTTTTTT
TRBD1 | TRBJ2-5 | - | TRBV11-2 | CASSLGQVDQETQYF | TGTGCCAGCAGCCTAGGACAGGTAGACCAAGAGACCCAGTACTTC
- | TRBJ1-5 | once | TRBV19 | CASSIPPGVQPQHF | TGTGCCAGTAGTATCCCTCCAGGGGTGCAGCCCCAGCATTTT
TRBD1 | TRBJ1-1 | - | TRBV6-1 | CASSWTGPNTEAFF | TGTGCCAGCAGTTGGACAGGGCCGAACACTGAAGCTTTCTTT
- | TRBJ2-2 | - | TRBV7-3 | CASSLEGGGELFF | TGTGCCAGCAGCTTAGAGGGGGGCGGGGAGCTGTTTTTT
- | TRBJ1-5 | - | TRBV7-2 | CASSLAHPTQNYSNQPQHF | TGTGCCAGCAGCTTAGCACATCCGACTCAAAATTATAGCAATCAGCCCCAGCATTTT
- | TRBJ1-1 | - | TRBV19 | CASSERLGGGDTEAFF | TGTGCCAGTAGTGAAAGGCTCGGGGGAGGGGACACTGAAGCTTTCTTT
- | TRBJ2-5 | - | TRBV4-1 | CASSQVDQGTQYF | TGCGCCAGCAGCCAAGTGGACCAAGGGACCCAGTACTTC
- | TRBJ2-7 | - | TRBV5-1 | CASSSGPGGREYF | TGCGCCAGCAGCTCGGGTCCCGGGGGCAGGGAGTACTTC
TRBD1 | TRBJ2-7 | - | TRBV7-8 | CASSLRRTGTYYEQYF | TGTGCCAGCAGCTTACGCAGGACAGGGACTTACTACGAGCAGTACTTC
TRBD2 | TRBJ2-7 | - | TRBV5-1 | CASSSGTSGTYEQYF | TGCGCCAGCAGCTCGGGGACTAGCGGGACCTACGAGCAGTACTTC
- | TRBJ1-2 | - | TRBV19 | CASSILAGDYGYTF | TGTGCCAGTAGTATCTTAGCAGGGGACTATGGCTACACCTTC
TRBD2 | TRBJ2-5 | - | TRBV30 | CAWRTSGRGETQYF | TGTGCCTGGAGAACTAGCGGGAGGGGGGAGACCCAGTACTTC
TRBD2 | TRBJ2-7 | - | TRBV6-5 | CASTRLAGAYEQYF | TGTGCCAGCACAAGGCTAGCGGGAGCGTACGAGCAGTACTTC
TRBD2 | TRBJ2-7 | - | TRBV27 | CASNRAGGPNEQYF | TGTGCCAGCAACCGGGCGGGAGGGCCTAACGAGCAGTACTTC
- | TRBJ2-5 | - | TRBV10-2 | CASSEGGETQYF | TGCGCCAGCAGTGAGGGAGGAGAGACCCAGTACTTC
TRBD2 | TRBJ2-1 | - | TRBV9 | CASSYGLDSYNEQFF | TGTGCCAGCAGCTACGGACTAGACTCCTACAATGAGCAGTTCTTC
TRBD1 | TRBJ1-5 | - | TRBV2 | CASSDLTGNQPQHF | TGTGCCAGCAGTGACCTGACAGGGAATCAGCCCCAGCATTTT
TRBD1 | TRBJ1-1 | - | TRBV5-1 | CASSQDRLRGEAFF | TGCGCCAGCAGCCAGGACAGGCTTAGAGGTGAAGCTTTCTTT
TRBD1 | TRBJ1-1 | - | TRBV18 | CASSQKGQLNTEAFF | TGTGCCAGCTCCCAAAAGGGACAGCTGAACACTGAAGCTTTCTTT
TRBD2 | TRBJ2-1 | - | TRBV4-1 | CASSRGLAGDYNEQFF | TGCGCCAGCAGCCGGGGACTAGCGGGGGATTACAATGAGCAGTTCTTC
TRBD2 | TRBJ2-1 | once | TRBV7-8 | CASRKIGLAENNEQFF | TGTGCCAGCAGAAAAATCGGACTAGCGGAAAACAATGAGCAGTTCTTC
- | TRBJ2-2 | - | TRBV19 | CASSPPGLGTGELFF | TGTGCCAGTAGTCCCCCAGGGTTAGGCACCGGGGAGCTGTTTTTT
- | TRBJ1-6 | - | TRBV5-6 | CASSFDRIGSPLHF | TGTGCCAGCAGCTTTGACCGTATAGGGTCACCCCTCCACTTT
- | TRBJ2-7 | - | TRBV6-5 | CASNRPGYEQYF | TGTGCCAGCAACCGACCTGGGTACGAGCAGTACTTC
- | TRBJ2-5 | - | TRBV10-2 | CASSVGTGNRETQYF | TGCGCCAGCAGTGTGGGGACTGGAAATAGGGAGACCCAGTACTTC
TRBD2 | TRBJ2-2 | - | TRBV19 | CASIGLAGVGELFF | TGTGCCAGTATCGGTCTAGCGGGAGTCGGGGAGCTGTTTTTT